This T cell receptor (beta chain) was found in a study of CD8+ T cells in alopecia areata. Study outcomes and limitations: Normal skin contains resident alphabeta T cells, and these are also sequenced in scalp samples.

Sorted populations comprised CD4+ and CD8+ T cells obtained from PBMCs. RNA extraction and reverse transcription yielded cDNA as sequencing template. This table comes from immunoSEQ multiplex PCR, and its TCRdb copy is limited to in-frame clones, with some not included. The sample includes 150,000 to 200,000 clones, 59% of them seen just once. The V end was cut by 2 bases, the J end by 3 bases, with 13 bases between. Germline CDR1 MNHEY, CDR2 SVGAGI. The CDR3 loop spans 16 amino acids. As regards this clone: The antigen is not known.

This chain links TRBV6-5 with TRBJ2-2, with TRBD1 as a possible D gene (5 bases). The sequence was obtained from a human donor with alopecia areata. The sample was CD4+ T cells sorted from blood, taken at week 0. The DNA of the CDR3 is TGTGCCAGCAGTTACATCTTGCGCAGGGACACCGGGGAGCTGTTTTTT. This gives the protein CASSYILRRDTGELFF.